This T cell receptor (beta chain) is from a study of OX40 agonist ivuxolimab in advanced cancers. On this clone itself: The antigen is not known.

The CDR3 runs to 15 residues. Looked up from germline, CDR1 is SGHRS and CDR2 is YFSETQ. V was clipped by 3 bases and J by 2 bases, with 14 bases between them. Clones were sequenced by immunoSEQ multiplex PCR, and TCRdb holds only the in-frame ones, with some missing. The data contain roughly 75,000 clones, around four fifths of them singletons. Overall study results and limits: Normalized T-cell clonal expansion was also low in a subset of nonresponders. Dose levels from 0.1 to 3.0 mg/kg saw CD4+ and CD8+ blood T cells expand clonally by week 6.

The chain carries TRBV5-1 and TRBJ2-5, with a weak D call TRBD2 (5 bases). This sequence originates from an adult with an advanced solid tumor such as melanoma, head and neck, liver or kidney cancer. The sequencing used CD4+ or CD8+ T cells sorted from blood, collected in a trial of the OX40 agonist ivuxolimab. CDR3 region: CASSSSGTVQETQYF. DNA of the CDR3: TGCGCCAGCAGCTCAAGCGGTACAGTTCAAGAGACCCAGTACTTC.